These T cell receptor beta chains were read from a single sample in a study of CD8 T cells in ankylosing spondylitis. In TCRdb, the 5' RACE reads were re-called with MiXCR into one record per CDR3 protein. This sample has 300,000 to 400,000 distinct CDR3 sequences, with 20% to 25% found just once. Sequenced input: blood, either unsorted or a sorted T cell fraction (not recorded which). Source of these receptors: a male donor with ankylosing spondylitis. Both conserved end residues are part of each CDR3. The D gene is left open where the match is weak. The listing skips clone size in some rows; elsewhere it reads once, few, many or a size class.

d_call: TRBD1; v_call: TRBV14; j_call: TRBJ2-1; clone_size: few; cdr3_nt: TGTGCCAGCAGCCAAGAACCCGACAGGGTTGAGCAGTTCTTC; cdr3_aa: CASSQEPDRVEQFF
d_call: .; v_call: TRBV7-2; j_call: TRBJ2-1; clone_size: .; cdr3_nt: TGTGCCAGCAGCTTAGGAGGGGGGGGTGGTGAGCAGTTCTTC; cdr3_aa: CASSLGGGGGEQFF
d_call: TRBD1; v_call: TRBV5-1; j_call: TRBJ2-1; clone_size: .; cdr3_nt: TGCGCCAGCAGCTTTCAAGGGACAGGCTACAATGAGCAGTTCTTC; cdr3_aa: CASSFQGTGYNEQFF
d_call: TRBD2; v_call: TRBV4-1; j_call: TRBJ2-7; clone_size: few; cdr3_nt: TGCGCCAGCAGCCCCGGGACTAGCGGGAGGGTCACATTCTACGAGCAGTACTTC; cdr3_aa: CASSPGTSGRVTFYEQYF
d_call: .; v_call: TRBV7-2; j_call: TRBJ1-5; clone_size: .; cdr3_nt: TGTGCCAGCAGCATCAGACTTAGCAATCAGCCCCAGCATTTT; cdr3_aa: CASSIRLSNQPQHF
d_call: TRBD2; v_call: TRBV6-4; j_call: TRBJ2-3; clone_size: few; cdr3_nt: TGTGCCAGCAGTGCACAAGGACTAGCCGGCACAGATACGCAGTATTTT; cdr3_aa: CASSAQGLAGTDTQYF
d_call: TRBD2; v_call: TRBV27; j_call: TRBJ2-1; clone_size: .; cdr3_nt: TGTGCCAGCAGTCCCCGCTCCAGCGGGAGCTCCTACAATGAGCAGTTCTTC; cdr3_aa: CASSPRSSGSSYNEQFF
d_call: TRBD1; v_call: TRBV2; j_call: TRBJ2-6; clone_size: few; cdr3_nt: TGTGCCATCCCCGAGGGGACAGGGGGCGGTAGGGCCAACGTCCTGACTTTC; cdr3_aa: CAIPEGTGGGRANVLTF
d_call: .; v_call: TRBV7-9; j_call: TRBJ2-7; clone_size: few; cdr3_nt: TGTGCCAGCAGCTCAACCTCCGCGGCAGGGCGGAACGAGCAGTACTTC; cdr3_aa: CASSSTSAAGRNEQYF
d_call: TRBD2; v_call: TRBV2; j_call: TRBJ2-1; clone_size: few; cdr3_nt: TGTGCCAGCACGAATAGCGGGAGTCAGCAGTTCTTC; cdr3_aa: CASTNSGSQQFF
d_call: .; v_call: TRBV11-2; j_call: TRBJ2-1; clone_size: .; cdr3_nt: TGTGCCAGCAGCATTAATGAGCAGTTCTTC; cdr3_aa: CASSINEQFF
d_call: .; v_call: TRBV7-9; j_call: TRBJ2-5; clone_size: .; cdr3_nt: TGTGCCAGCAGTCCGGTACGGGGTAGCGAGACCCAGTACTTC; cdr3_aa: CASSPVRGSETQYF
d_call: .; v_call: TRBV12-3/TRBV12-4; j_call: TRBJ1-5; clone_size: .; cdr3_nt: TGTGCCAGCAGTTTTGGCACCTTCTATCAGCCCCAGCATTTT; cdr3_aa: CASSFGTFYQPQHF
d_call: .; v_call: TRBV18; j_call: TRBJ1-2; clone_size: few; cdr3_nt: TGTGCCAGCTCACCTCGATCTGACCGGGCGGGGCTTGGCTACACCTTC; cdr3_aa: CASSPRSDRAGLGYTF
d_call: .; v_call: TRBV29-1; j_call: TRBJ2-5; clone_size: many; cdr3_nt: TGCAGCGAACAAAGTCCGGGCTTAGAGACCCAGTACTTC; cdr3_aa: CSEQSPGLETQYF
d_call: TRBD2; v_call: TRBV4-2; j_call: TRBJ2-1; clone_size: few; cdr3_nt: TGTGCCAGCAGCCAAGAACTTAGCGGGACCTACAATGAGCAGTTCTTC; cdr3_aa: CASSQELSGTYNEQFF
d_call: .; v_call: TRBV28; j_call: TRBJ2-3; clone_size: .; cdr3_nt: TGTGCCAGCACCACCTCCCACACAGATACGCAGTATTTT; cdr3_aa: CASTTSHTDTQYF
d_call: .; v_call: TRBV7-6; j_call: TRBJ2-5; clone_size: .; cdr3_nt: TGTGCCAGCAGCTTGCACAGGGATCGCCAAGAGACCCAGTACTTC; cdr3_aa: CASSLHRDRQETQYF
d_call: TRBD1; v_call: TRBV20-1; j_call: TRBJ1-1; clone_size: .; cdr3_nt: TGCAGTGCTAGGCCCCCCACAGGGGTGAACACTGAAGCTTTCTTT; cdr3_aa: CSARPPTGVNTEAFF
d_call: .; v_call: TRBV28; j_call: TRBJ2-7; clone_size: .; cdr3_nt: TGTGCCAGCAGTTCCCCCTCCAAACAGGCGCTCTCCTACGAGCAGTACTTC; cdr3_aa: CASSSPSKQALSYEQYF
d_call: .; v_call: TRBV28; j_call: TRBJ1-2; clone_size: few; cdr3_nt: TGTGCCAGCACCTCAGGCACGGGACCTATGCGCTACACCTTC; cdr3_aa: CASTSGTGPMRYTF
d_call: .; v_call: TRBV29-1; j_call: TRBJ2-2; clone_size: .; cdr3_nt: TGCAGCGTTGGGGGGAGCCTGAACACCGGGGAGCTGTTTTTT; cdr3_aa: CSVGGSLNTGELFF
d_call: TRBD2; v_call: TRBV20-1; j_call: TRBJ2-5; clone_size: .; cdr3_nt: TGCAGTGCTGGAAAACTAGCGGGAGGGCAAGAGACCCAGTACTTC; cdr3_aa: CSAGKLAGGQETQYF
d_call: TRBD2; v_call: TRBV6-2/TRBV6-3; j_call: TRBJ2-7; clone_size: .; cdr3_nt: TGTGCCAGCGGTATGGGACTAGCGGGAGTCTTCTCCTACGAGCAGTACTTC; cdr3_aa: CASGMGLAGVFSYEQYF
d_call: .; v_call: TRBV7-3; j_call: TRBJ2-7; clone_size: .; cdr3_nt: TGTGCCAGCAGCTTATTCCCCGTATCATCCTACGAGCAGTACTTC; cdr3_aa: CASSLFPVSSYEQYF
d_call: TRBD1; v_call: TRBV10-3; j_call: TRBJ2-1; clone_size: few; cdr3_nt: TGTGCCATCAGTGGGGGCACAGGGGGCAGGGATGAGCAGTTCTTC; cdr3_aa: CAISGGTGGRDEQFF
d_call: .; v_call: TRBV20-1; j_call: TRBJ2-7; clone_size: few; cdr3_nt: TGCAGTGCTCACCGCCGGCAGACTGGCGAGCAGTACTTC; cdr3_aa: CSAHRRQTGEQYF
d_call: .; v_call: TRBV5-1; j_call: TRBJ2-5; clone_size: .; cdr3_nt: TGCGCCAGTAATACAGGGTTTCGAGAGACCCAGTACTTC; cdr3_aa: CASNTGFRETQYF
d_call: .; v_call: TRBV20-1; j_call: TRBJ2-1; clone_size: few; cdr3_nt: TGCAGTGCTAGACTTGCAAGCTGGAATGAGCAGTTCTTC; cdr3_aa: CSARLASWNEQFF
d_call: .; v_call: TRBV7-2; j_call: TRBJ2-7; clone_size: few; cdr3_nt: TGTGCCAGCAGCTTAGACGGGTTCGCCTACGAGCAGTACTTC; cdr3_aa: CASSLDGFAYEQYF
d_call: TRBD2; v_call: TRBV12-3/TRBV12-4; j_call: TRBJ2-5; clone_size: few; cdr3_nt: TGTGCCAGCAGTTTATTCCTAGCGGTCCAAGAGACCCAGTACTTC; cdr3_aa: CASSLFLAVQETQYF
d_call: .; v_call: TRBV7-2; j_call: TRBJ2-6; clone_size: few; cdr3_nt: TGTGCCAGCAGCTTATCCTGGGGGGCCAACGTCCTGACTTTC; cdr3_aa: CASSLSWGANVLTF
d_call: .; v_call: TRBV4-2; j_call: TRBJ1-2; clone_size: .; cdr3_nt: TGTGCCAGCAGCCAAGGGAGCCCACGGGGAATCTATGGCTACACCTTC; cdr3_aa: CASSQGSPRGIYGYTF
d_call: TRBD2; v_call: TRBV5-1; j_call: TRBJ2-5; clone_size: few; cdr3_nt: TGCGCCAGCAGCTTGGCCCTGTCGAGCTCGGCTAGCGGGAGTTTCGGGACCCAGTACTTC; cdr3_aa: CASSLALSSSASGSFGTQYF
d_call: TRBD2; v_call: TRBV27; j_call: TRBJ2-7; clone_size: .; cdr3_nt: TGTGCCAGCAGTTGGCGGGAGGGGAGCTCCTACGAGCAGTACTTC; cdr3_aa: CASSWREGSSYEQYF
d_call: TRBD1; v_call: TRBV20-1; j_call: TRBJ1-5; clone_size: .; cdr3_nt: TGCAGTGCAAGGTCGAACAGGGGGCTCGGCAATCAGCCCCAGCATTTT; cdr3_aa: CSARSNRGLGNQPQHF
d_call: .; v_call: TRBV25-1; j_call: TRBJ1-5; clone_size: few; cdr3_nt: TGTGCCAGCAGTACATACGGGATGAATCAGCCCCAGCATTTT; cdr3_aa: CASSTYGMNQPQHF
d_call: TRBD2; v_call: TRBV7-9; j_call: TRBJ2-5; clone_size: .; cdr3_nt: TGTGCCAGCAGCCCCAGCGGGAGGGCCTTAGAGACCCAGTACTTC; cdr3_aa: CASSPSGRALETQYF
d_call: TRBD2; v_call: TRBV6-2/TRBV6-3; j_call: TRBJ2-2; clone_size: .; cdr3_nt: TGTGCCAGCAGTTACCGTCGTAGGACTAGCGGGAGAGGCTACGACACCGGGGAGCTGTTTTTT; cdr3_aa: CASSYRRRTSGRGYDTGELFF
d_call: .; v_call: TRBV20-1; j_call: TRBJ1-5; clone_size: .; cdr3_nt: TGCAGTGCTGGGGGAGGTGATCAGCCCCAGCATTTT; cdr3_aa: CSAGGGDQPQHF
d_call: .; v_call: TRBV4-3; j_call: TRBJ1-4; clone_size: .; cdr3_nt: TGCGCCAGCAGCCAAGGGATCGGACTTTTCGGGGAAGCGGAACAACTGTTTTTT; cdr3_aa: CASSQGIGLFGEAEQLFF
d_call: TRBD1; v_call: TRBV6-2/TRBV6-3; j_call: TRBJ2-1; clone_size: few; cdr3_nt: TGTGCCAGCAGCAGAGGGACAGGGTCGGCGGTCAATGAGCAGTTCTTC; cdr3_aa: CASSRGTGSAVNEQFF
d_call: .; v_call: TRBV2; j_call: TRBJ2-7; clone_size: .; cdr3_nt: TGTGCCAGCAGTGACCTTCGGGGGGCGGGAGAAGCGAAGCAGTACTTC; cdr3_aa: CASSDLRGAGEAKQYF
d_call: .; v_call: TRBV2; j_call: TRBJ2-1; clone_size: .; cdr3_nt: TGTGCCAGCAGTCCTACTATTTCCTCCTACAATGAGCAGTTCTTC; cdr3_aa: CASSPTISSYNEQFF
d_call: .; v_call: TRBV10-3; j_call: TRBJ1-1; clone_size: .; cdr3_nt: TGTGCCATCAGTGAGTCAACTCCAGGGTGGGCTGAAGCTTTCTTT; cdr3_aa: CAISESTPGWAEAFF
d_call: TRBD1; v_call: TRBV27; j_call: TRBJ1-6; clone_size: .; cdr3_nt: TGTGCCAGCAGGGTGACAGGGGAGTTTTCACCCCTCCACTTT; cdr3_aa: CASRVTGEFSPLHF
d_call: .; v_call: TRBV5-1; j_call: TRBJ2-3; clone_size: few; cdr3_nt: TGCGCCAGCAGCTTGGCCGAATCCCCTACGCAGTATTTT; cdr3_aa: CASSLAESPTQYF
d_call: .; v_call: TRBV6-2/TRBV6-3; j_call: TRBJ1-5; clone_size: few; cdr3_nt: TGTGCCAGCAGTTTACAGGCGTATCAGCCCCAGCATTTT; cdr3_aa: CASSLQAYQPQHF
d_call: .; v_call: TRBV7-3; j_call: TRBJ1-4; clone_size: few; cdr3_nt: TGTGCCAGCACCCCCCACGTGTTACACGCGAGGAAACTGTTTTTT; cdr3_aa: CASTPHVLHARKLFF
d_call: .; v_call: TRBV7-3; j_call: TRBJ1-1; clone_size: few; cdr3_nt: TGTGCCAGCTCAAGCTTGCTACACACTGAAGCTTTCTTT; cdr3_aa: CASSSLLHTEAFF
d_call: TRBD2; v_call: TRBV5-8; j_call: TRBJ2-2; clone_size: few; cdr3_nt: TGTGCCAGCAGTTTTTACAGAGGCGGGAGACTCTCCGGGGAGCTGTTTTTT; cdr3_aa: CASSFYRGGRLSGELFF
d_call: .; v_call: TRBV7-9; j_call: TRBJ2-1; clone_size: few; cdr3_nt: TGTGCCAGCAGCTTCTACGATGAGCAGTTCTTC; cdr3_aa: CASSFYDEQFF